This TCR beta chain is from a study of tumor-infiltrating lymphocytes in primary liver carcinoma (dated by TCRdb to between 2016 and 2019). As for the study more broadly: Of the five patients (three men and two women, aged 30 to 69 years), four had hepatocellular carcinoma and one had combined HCC and intrahepatic cholangiocarcinoma. Tumors of the five patients were stage T1-T3 N0M0 with maximum diameters of about 4.2 to 11 cm. Each sample produced roughly 3.5 to 7.5 million productive TCRbeta reads, and read depth showed no significant difference between tissue types. TCRbeta repertoire sequencing, expression microarrays and whole-exome sequencing were combined in the study across five regions of each liver tumor, with adjacent normal tissue and blood also included. A total of 35 specimens from 5 patients, comprising approximately 25 tumor regions, 5 adjacent noncancerous liver tissues and 5 peripheral blood samples, were covered by TCRbeta repertoire sequencing. To link TCRbeta repertoire diversity with the local molecular phenotype, the 25 or so tumor region samples were profiled using Agilent mRNA microarrays. Technical replicate repertoires showed high reproducibility, with mean shared-clone rates near 0.89 and correlation coefficients above 0.95.

A remark on this clonotype: Its antigen target is currently unknown. Base quality data are lacking; no much larger clone is found one base away.

CDR1 and CDR2 (WSHSY, SAAADI) derive from the germline V gene. The V and J ends are trimmed by 8 bases and 4 bases, leaving 12 bases between them. Reading from cysteine to phenylalanine, the CDR3 counts 14 amino acids. Just CDR3 DNA is preserved here, 42 bases in frame from base 1. TCRbeta-specific cDNA was reverse-transcribed from around 500 ng total RNA using a constant-region primer and ProtoScript II reverse transcriptase. The TCRbeta libraries were prepared through three rounds of nested multiplex PCR following a slightly modified ARM-PCR procedure. The first two PCR rounds used multiplex TRBV1-TRBV30 forward primers with a Cbeta reverse primer, each for about 9 cycles. Sample barcodes and Illumina adapters were attached in a final 25-cycle PCR using Deep VentR polymerase. Before sequencing, amplicons of 200-500 bp were gel-purified using a QIAquick gel extraction kit. TCRbeta amplicons were sequenced on an Illumina HiSeq 2500 with 250-bp paired-end reads. As for the original processing: Quality trimming of reads was performed with Trimmomatic v0.33, and paired reads were merged with FLASH v1.2.11 so that full CDR3 sequences could be recovered. V, D and J germline segments were assigned to the rearranged TCRbeta sequences using MiGEC v1.2.1b. Clonotype statistics, along with Shannon-Wiener diversity indices, were calculated using VDJtools v1.0.0. Except for diversity analysis, only the 250 most abundant clonotypes of each sample were used in subsequent analyses to reduce sampling bias. TCRdb trimmed the raw reads at Q25, called clones with MiXCR and kept productive beta chains. Rows merge per CDR3 protein into single entries with the most common DNA and genes. The V and J calls shown here were made by TCRdb, not taken from the authors' results. The table for this sample lists around 70,000 distinct CDR3 sequences; roughly three quarters of them were counted only once. The ten largest clones take up 25% to 35% of the sample.

Total RNA and DNA were co-extracted without cell sorting from roughly 20-30 mg of bulk tissue using the AllPrep DNA/RNA mini kit. Surgical resection was performed in China between 2015 and early 2016 on roughly 5 patients with histopathologically diagnosed primary liver carcinoma. At the time of sampling, the patients had chronic HBV infection and had not received any treatment. Five spatially separated regions were sampled from each tumor: the superior, inferior, left-lateral and right-lateral poles, plus the tumor centre. Histological examination found more than 75% viable tumor cells in every tumor sample. Each fresh piece of tumor and adjacent tissue was cut in two, with one half stored in RNAlater at -80 degrees C and the other half sent for histology. Overall study results and their limits: Pairs of tumor regions showed greater repertoire overlap (mean roughly 36%) than tumor-adjacent pairs (roughly 17%) or tumor-blood pairs (approximately 15%), which is consistent with antigen-driven expansion. Comparison of CD4+ and CD8+ T cell repertoires was precluded by the use of bulk unsorted samples. The study included only four or five patients, and the authors note findings should be validated in a larger study. Only the TCR beta chain was sequenced, so true repertoire diversity is likely underestimated because unpaired alpha chains were not captured. Compared with blood, tumors had a significantly larger share of the repertoire taken up by the top 250 clones (p = 0.039). Only about 8-25% of top clones were found in all five regions of a tumor, suggesting spatial heterogeneity of tumor-infiltrating T cells.

The source material was liver tumor tissue from sampling region 4. Taken with the paper, the label for cell subset or site translates to: tumor region T4, right-lateral pole. This receptor was obtained from a man in his forties with primary liver carcinoma and hepatitis B virus infection. This chain joins TRBV10-2 to TRBJ2-6; the D gene assignment is ambiguous. CDR3 protein: CASRTQAGANVLTF. The DNA is TGCGCCAGCCGGACGCAGGCGGGGGCCAACGTCCTGACTTTC.